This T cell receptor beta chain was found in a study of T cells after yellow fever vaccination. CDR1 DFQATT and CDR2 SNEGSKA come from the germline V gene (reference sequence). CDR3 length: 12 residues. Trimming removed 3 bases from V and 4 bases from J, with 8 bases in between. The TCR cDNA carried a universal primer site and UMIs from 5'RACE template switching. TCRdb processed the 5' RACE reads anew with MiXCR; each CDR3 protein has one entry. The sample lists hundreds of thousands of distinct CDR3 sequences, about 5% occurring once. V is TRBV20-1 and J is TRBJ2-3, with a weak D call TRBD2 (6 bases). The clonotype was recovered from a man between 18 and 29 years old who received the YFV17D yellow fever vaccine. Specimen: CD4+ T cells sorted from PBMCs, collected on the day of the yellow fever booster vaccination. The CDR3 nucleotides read TGCAGTGCTAGTGGAGGGCCAGATACGCAGTATTTT. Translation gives CSASGGPDTQYF.